Listed below are T cell receptor beta chains from one sample, sequenced in a study of T-cell memory formation after mild COVID-19. In TCRdb, the 5' RACE reads were re-called with MiXCR into one record per CDR3 protein. The sample includes 350,000 to 450,000 distinct CDR3 sequences, roughly 20% of them seen just once. The source material was PBMCs or a T cell subset sorted from them (not recorded which). The receptors here all came from an adult woman who had mild COVID-19 (a few samples of this study predate the infection). Cell type and time point are not known. Both conserved end residues are part of each CDR3.

TRBJ1-2	12	TRBV20-1	CSARDEGHGYTF
TRBJ1-5	12	TRBV20-1	CSASDSNQPQHF
TRBJ1-5	13	TRBV30	CAWSALPGQPQHF
TRBJ1-6	16	TRBV12-3/TRBV12-4	CASSPHGQGPNSPLHF
TRBJ2-2	14	TRBV5-5	CASSFPGAAGELFF
TRBJ1-4	17	TRBV7-6	CASSLASGQGANEKLFF
TRBJ1-2	15	TRBV29-1	CSVEPSSPAVPVYTF
TRBJ2-7	13	TRBV12-3/TRBV12-4	CASRLAGAGEQYF
TRBJ2-3	16	TRBV7-3	CASSPAGRARGDTQYF
TRBJ1-1	10	TRBV29-1	CSVMHTEAFF
TRBJ2-7	14	TRBV20-1	CSARGSRANYEQYF
TRBJ2-7	14	TRBV5-1	CASSLLTGPYEQYF
TRBJ2-1	13	TRBV29-1	CSVEVNIAGEQFF
TRBJ2-1	16	TRBV4-1	CASSPRGAGEYNEQFF
TRBJ2-2	14	TRBV12-3/TRBV12-4	CAINSGGAAGELFF
TRBJ1-2	14	TRBV9	CASSVAGQDNGYTF
TRBJ2-6	14	TRBV5-1	CASSLRYRGDVLTF
TRBJ2-1	16	TRBV24-1	CATSDFGTGGPNEQFF
TRBJ2-1	15	TRBV4-1	CASSPLTGGYNEQFF
TRBJ2-3	18	TRBV5-1	CASSLAPGGSVSTDTQYF
TRBJ2-7	12	TRBV7-8	CASSLHSYEQYF
TRBJ2-1	16	TRBV24-1	CATSDSTWQQNNEQFF
TRBJ1-1	16	TRBV5-1	CASSLGGQLKNTEAFF
TRBJ1-2	14	TRBV30	CAWNGQGRNYGYTF
TRBJ2-3	15	TRBV12-3/TRBV12-4	CASLGGGAVTDTQYF
TRBJ2-2	17	TRBV24-1	CATSDTAFSGTTGELFF
TRBJ1-5	12	TRBV6-1	CASGGQNQPQHF
TRBJ2-7	13	TRBV12-3/TRBV12-4	CASSLRPPYEQYF
TRBJ1-1	18	TRBV7-9	CASSYPPRRGGVNTEAFF
TRBJ2-4	19	TRBV15	CATSRDRQDIIRPKNIQYF
TRBJ2-7	15	TRBV18	CASSYGMAGAGEQYF
TRBJ2-2	15	TRBV12-3/TRBV12-4	CASTNGETRAGELFF
TRBJ2-1	12	TRBV7-8	CASSLQIYEQFF
TRBJ2-7	15	TRBV3-1	CASSQDTSRPYEQYF
TRBJ2-3	14	TRBV5-1	CASSFSLAGDTQYF
TRBJ1-2	14	TRBV5-1	CASSLELEGYGYTF
TRBJ2-7	15	TRBV5-4	CASSPAPASSYEQYF
TRBJ2-1	14	TRBV7-8	CASSLSPSWNEQFF
TRBJ2-7	14	TRBV29-1	CSVVTGTWAYEQYF
TRBJ1-5	12	TRBV12-3/TRBV12-4	CASRKGGQPQHF
TRBJ1-2	20	TRBV7-9	CASSYKDLPPRDRGYYGYTF
TRBJ2-6	17	TRBV5-4	CASSLGQGLSGANVLTF
TRBJ1-5	12	TRBV20-1	CSAPQGNQPQHF
TRBJ2-2	15	TRBV5-1	CASSFSGTNTGELFF
TRBJ2-7	16	TRBV30	CAWSDRLAGRSYEQYF
TRBJ1-1	13	TRBV11-2	CASSRLGVTEAFF
TRBJ1-2	15	TRBV3-1	CASSQGDAYNYGYTF
TRBJ2-1	19	TRBV9	CASSVASWDALSSYNEQFF
TRBJ1-1	17	TRBV5-1	CASSLALTGLSNTEAFF
TRBJ1-1	15	TRBV3-1	CASSQWEGKNTEAFF
TRBJ2-2	16	TRBV24-1	CATSDFRGRGSGELFF